Shown below are 28 T cell receptor beta chains from a single sample sequenced in a study of blood T cell repertoires in COVID-19. Clones were read by immunoSEQ multiplex PCR, and TCRdb kept only the in-frame ones, dropping some. Of some 130,000 clones listed, approximately 86% are singletons. The sequencing input was PBMCs or T cells enriched from blood (not recorded which). These receptors originate from a woman in her forties or fifties who had recovered from COVID-19.

The CDR3 reads CASGTPRTGVQVTLHF. Written as DNA, the CDR3 is TGTGCTAGTGGTACCCCGAGGACAGGGGTCCAAGTCACCCTCCACTTT. This chain uses TRBV12-5 with TRBJ1-6; 9 positions agree with TRBD1. This CDR3 has 16 residues. Germline CDR1 LGHNT, CDR2 FRNRAP. J gave up 14 bases and V 5 bases, and 16 bases lay outside the gene matches. The entire variable domain, with the rest obtained from reference TRBV12-5 and TRBJ1-6, is as follows: DARVTQTPRHKVTEMGQEVTMRCQPILGHNTVFWYRQTMMQGLELLAYFRNRAPLDDSGMPKDRFSAEMPDATLATLKIQPSEPRDSAVYFCASGTPRTGVQVTLHFGNGTRLTVT.

V and J are TRBV6-5 and TRBJ1-2, with TRBD1 matching 7 bases. Germline CDR1 reads MNHEY; CDR2 reads SVGAGI. This CDR3 has 15 amino acids. Trimming at V came to 0 bases and at J to 2 bases, leaving 3 bases not matched to a gene. CDR3: CASSYSGGVNYGYTF. The CDR3, as DNA: TGTGCCAGCAGTTACTCAGGGGGCGTCAACTATGGCTACACCTTC.

The rearrangement uses TRBV5-1 and TRBJ1-1; the match to TRBD1 covers 9 bases. Germline values: CDR1 SGHRS, CDR2 YFSETQ. This CDR3 contains 15 residues. V trimming: 6 bases; J trimming: 4 bases; junction bases outside the gene matches: 10. The DNA of the CDR3 is TGCGCCAGCACTGCTACAGGGGGCGCTGGCACTGAAGCTTTCTTT. Translated, it gives CASTATGGAGTEAFF.

The rearrangement uses TRBV7-2 and TRBJ1-1, with TRBD1 matching over 9 bases. V was clipped by 5 bases and J by 6 bases; unmatched bases: 10. In germline, CDR1 is SGHTA, CDR2 FQGNSA. CDR3 length: 15 residues. The CDR3 loop is CASSTRQGERSEAFF. The DNA for the CDR3 is TGTGCCAGCAGCACCCGACAGGGGGAAAGATCTGAAGCTTTCTTT.

This clone was seen a few times. The rearrangement uses TRBV5-1 and TRBJ1-4, with TRBD1 matching over 8 bases. CDR1 and CDR2 (germline): SGHRS, YFSETQ. CDR3 length equals 15 residues. V shed 9 bases and J 5 bases; nucleotides not matched to a gene: 12. The CDR3 sequence: CATSRGDRQNEKLFF. The DNA of the CDR3 is TGCGCCACCTCGAGGGGGGACAGGCAAAATGAAAAACTGTTTTTT.

The rearrangement uses TRBV9 and TRBJ2-3, with 8 bases fitting TRBD1. CDR1 is SGDLS and CDR2 is YYNGEE in the germline V gene. V lost 0 bases, J lost 7 bases, and 7 bases stayed unmatched. The CDR3 extends over 15 amino acids. This CDR3 reads CASSVDSGGGNTQYF. The CDR3 DNA reads as TGTGCCAGCAGCGTAGATTCAGGGGGCGGCAATACGCAGTATTTT.

V usage is TRBV11-3 and J usage is TRBJ2-1; D is perhaps TRBD2 (5 bases). Trimming removed 5 bases at V and 10 bases at J, with 15 bases between. The CDR3 runs 13 residues. Germline V CDR1 and CDR2: SGHNT, YENEEA. DNA for the CDR3: TGTGCCAGCAGCGCCGGGGTACCTGACGAGCAGTTCTTC. Amino acids: CASSAGVPDEQFF.

The chain is built from TRBV27 and TRBJ1-1; D not resolved. Trimming took 0 bases from V and 1 from J, leaving 9 bases between them. Germline CDR1 and CDR2: MNHEY and SMNVEV (reference sequence). This CDR3 is 15 amino acids long. CDR3 in DNA: TGTGCCAGCAGTTTATCGAGGGTAGGGAACACTGAAGCTTTCTTT. Protein sequence: CASSLSRVGNTEAFF.

The chain uses TRBV3-1 (or the pseudogene TRBV3-2) and TRBJ2-1; TRBD2 agrees at 8 bases. J gave up 8 bases and V 1 base, and 10 bases lay outside the gene matches. The germline V gene has CDR1 LGHDT and CDR2 YNNKEL (reference sequence). This CDR3 region has 16 residues. In nucleotides, the CDR3 is TGTGCCAGCAGCCAAGCAGGGACTAGGAGGTCAGATGAGCAGTTCTTC. It encodes CASSQAGTRRSDEQFF.

CDR3 residues: CASSRTGGLYNEQFF. The CDR3 bases are TGTGCCAGCAGTCGAACGGGGGGGCTCTACAATGAGCAGTTCTTC. The chain uses TRBV27 and TRBJ2-1; 8 bases agree with TRBD2. CDR3 length equals 15 residues. V shed 5 bases and J 3 bases; nucleotides not matched to a gene: 6. Germline CDR1 and CDR2: MNHEY and SMNVEV (reference sequence).

This rearrangement joins TRBV19 to TRBJ2-6, with D hard to call. Looked up from germline, CDR1 is LNHDA and CDR2 is SQIVND (reference sequence). CDR3 length equals 16 residues. The ends were cut back, 1 base at V and 0 bases at J, with 7 bases in the middle. CDR3 in DNA: TGTGCCAGTAGTATAGTACAGTCCTCTGGGGCCAACGTCCTGACTTTC. Its translation is CASSIVQSSGANVLTF.

J is TRBJ2-1 and V is TRBV20-1, with D tentatively TRBD1 (6 bases). V was shortened by 6 bases and J by 6 bases, with 9 bases between the two germline ends. This CDR3 has 11 amino acids. CDR1 is DFQATT and CDR2 is SNEGSKA in the germline V gene (reference sequence). Here the CDR3 DNA reads TGCAGTGCGCTCAGGGGCAATGAGCAGTTCTTC. It yields the protein CSALRGNEQFF.

This chain links TRBV9 with TRBJ2-1, with TRBD2 matching 10 bases. Germline V CDR1 and CDR2: SGDLS, YYNGEE. V was pared by 4 bases and J by 5 bases, with 15 bases of the junction left unmatched. The CDR3 spans 18 residues. For the CDR3, the DNA is TGTGCCAGCAGCCCCGCGGGTGTAAGCGGGGGGGCCCACAATGAGCAGTTCTTC. Protein: CASSPAGVSGGAHNEQFF.

The V gene is TRBV7-9, the J gene TRBJ2-1, with a possible D match to TRBD2 (6 bases). This CDR3 is 14 amino acids long. Germline CDR1 is SEHNR and CDR2 is FQNEAQ (reference sequence). Trimming took 2 bases from V and 4 from J, leaving 9 bases between them. The CDR3 region has the DNA TGTGCCAGCAGCTTAAACGGGGGATACAATGAGCAGTTCTTC. It translates to CASSLNGGYNEQFF.

The chain combines TRBV5-1 with TRBJ1-1, with D unresolved. The V gene's germline CDR1 is SGHRS and CDR2 YFSETQ. The V gene lost 0 bases and the J gene lost 7 bases, with 16 bases spanning the gap. This CDR3 is built from 15 residues. CDR3 sequence (DNA): TGCGCCAGCAGCTTGGCTGGAAGGGAGGTAAGTGAAGCTTTCTTT. It translates to CASSLAGREVSEAFF.

This clone was seen a single time. This chain links TRBV5-1 with TRBJ2-1, with a tentative D call TRBD2 (5 bases). The CDR3 totals 15 residues. V lost 0 bases and J lost 0, with 7 bases in between. CDR1 and CDR2 (germline): SGHRS, YFSETQ. CDR3 amino acids: CASSLGGISYNEQFF. CDR3 bases: TGCGCCAGCAGCTTGGGAGGGATCTCCTACAATGAGCAGTTCTTC.

The genes are TRBV7-9 and TRBJ1-2; perhaps TRBD1 as D (5 bases). Per germline, CDR1 SEHNR and CDR2 FQNEAQ (reference sequence). Between the trimmed V and J ends, which lost 3 bases and 7 bases, there was a span of 18 bases. The CDR3 consists of 15 residues. The CDR3 reads CASSLGDIRGSGYTF. CDR3 DNA: TGTGCCAGCAGCTTGGGCGACATAAGGGGCTCTGGCTACACCTTC.

This chain links TRBV11-1 with TRBJ1-1; possible D gene TRBD1, 6 bases. The length of the CDR3 is 16 residues. The V gene lost 5 bases and the J gene lost 1 base, with 17 bases spanning the gap. Germline loops: CDR1 SGHAT, CDR2 FQDESV (reference sequence). The CDR3 here is CASSPTGGQGNTEAFF. The CDR3 DNA sequence: TGTGCCAGCAGCCCCACGGGGGGCCAGGGGAACACTGAAGCTTTCTTT.

The chain combines TRBV7-6 with TRBJ2-1; 16 positions agree with TRBD2. CDR1 and CDR2 (germline): SGHVS, FNYEAQ. The trim removed 5 bases at V and 4 bases at J, leaving 8 bases unmatched. The CDR3 is 18 amino acids. The CDR3 loop reads CASSLGTSGGAWYNEQFF. The CDR3 DNA follows: TGTGCCAGCAGCCTTGGGACTAGCGGGGGGGCCTGGTACAATGAGCAGTTCTTC. Full variable domain (remainder filled in from reference TRBV7-6 and TRBJ2-1): GAGVSQSPRYKVTKRGQDVALRCDPISGHVSLYWYRQALGQGPEFLTYFNYEAQQDKSGLPNDRFSAERPEGSISTLTIQRTEQRDSAMYRCASSLGTSGGAWYNEQFFGPGTRLTVL.

The rearrangement uses TRBV2 and TRBJ2-2; 9 bases agree with TRBD2. Germline CDR1 reads SNHLY; CDR2 reads FYNNEI. V trimming: 6 bases; J trimming: 1 base; junction bases outside the gene matches: 21. The CDR3 loop spans 21 amino acids. CDR3 DNA sequence: TGTGCCAGCAGCTCCTTTCGACCCTATAGACTAGCGGAAGGGAACACCGGGGAGCTGTTTTTT. Protein: CASSSFRPYRLAEGNTGELFF.

This chain joins TRBV7-3 and TRBJ1-1; D is perhaps TRBD1 (6 bases). Deletions cut 2 bases from V and 4 bases from J, with 11 bases between. The germline V gene encodes CDR1 SGHTA and CDR2 FQGTGA. The CDR3 length is 14 residues. CDR3 loop: CASSLGQGLTEAFF. The CDR3 region has the DNA TGTGCCAGCAGCTTAGGGCAGGGGCTCACTGAAGCTTTCTTT.

This chain joins TRBV10-2 and TRBJ2-1; TRBD1 might be the D (6 bases). The CDR3 covers 13 residues. Trimming took 7 bases from V and 9 from J, leaving 16 bases between them. Germline V gives CDR1 WSHSY, CDR2 SAAADI. CDR3 DNA: TGCGCCAGCAAAGTACCAAGCAGGGGTGAGCAGTTCTTC. Protein product: CASKVPSRGEQFF.

This clone appeared once. V usage is TRBV11-2 and J usage is TRBJ2-7, with 9 bases identical to TRBD1. Germline values: CDR1 SGHAT, CDR2 FQNNGV. Trimming removed 2 bases from V and 2 bases from J; junction bases left unmatched: 10. CDR3 size: 17 residues. The CDR3 is CASSLRVWDRDTYEQYF. The CDR3 coding sequence is TGTGCCAGCAGCTTAAGAGTGTGGGACAGGGACACCTACGAGCAGTACTTC.

The chain combines TRBV23-1 with TRBJ2-5, with 8 positions matching TRBD2. TRBV23-1 is an ORF, and what it does is uncertain. With 2 bases clipped from V and 5 bases from J, the junction kept 10 bases outside the gene matches. The CDR3 runs to 16 residues. CDR3 in DNA: TGCGCCAGCAGTCAAGGTAACGGGGGGGCCGGGGAGACCCAGTACTTC. This gives the protein CASSQGNGGAGETQYF.

This chain connects TRBV5-1 to TRBJ1-4; D is ambiguous. The V gene's germline CDR1 is SGHRS and CDR2 YFSETQ. The CDR3 has 14 amino acids. V lost 5 bases and J 0 bases, leaving 8 bases between the germline ends. For the CDR3, the DNA is TGCGCCAGCAGTGCAGGCTCAACTAATGAAAAACTGTTTTTT. Translated: CASSAGSTNEKLFF.

This clone was recorded once. This chain joins TRBV11-3 and TRBJ2-2, with a possible D match to TRBD1 (5 bases). The CDR3 covers 14 residues. The germline V gene has CDR1 SGHNT and CDR2 YENEEA. V was cut by 0 bases and J by 7 bases, with 9 bases left in between. In DNA, the CDR3 is TGTGCCAGCAGCTTAGAGGGGCTTGACGGGGAGCTGTTTTTT. It translates to CASSLEGLDGELFF.

The genes are TRBV5-1 and TRBJ1-4; D remains ambiguous. The V end lost 4 bases, the J end lost 7 bases, and 14 bases lay between the germline ends. The germline V gene encodes CDR1 SGHRS and CDR2 YFSETQ. The CDR3 runs to 14 residues. The CDR3 DNA reads as TGCGCCAGCAGCACCGCAGGTTCAGGTGAAAAACTGTTTTTT. Protein product: CASSTAGSGEKLFF. Full variable domain (rest looked up from reference TRBV5-1 and TRBJ1-4): KAGVTQTPRYLIKTRGQQVTLSCSPISGHRSVSWYQQTPGQGLQFLFEYFSETQRNKGNFPGRFSGRQFSNSRSEMNVSTLELGDSALYLCASSTAGSGEKLFFGSGTQLSVL.

The chain couples TRBV6-5 to TRBJ2-2; the D is unclear. CDR3 length equals 15 residues. The V end was cut by 7 bases, the J end by 0 bases, with 12 bases between. Germline CDR1 reads MNHEY; CDR2 reads SVGAGI. The CDR3 spells CASTVLSANTGELFF. DNA for the CDR3: TGTGCCAGCACTGTCCTAAGCGCGAACACCGGGGAGCTGTTTTTT.